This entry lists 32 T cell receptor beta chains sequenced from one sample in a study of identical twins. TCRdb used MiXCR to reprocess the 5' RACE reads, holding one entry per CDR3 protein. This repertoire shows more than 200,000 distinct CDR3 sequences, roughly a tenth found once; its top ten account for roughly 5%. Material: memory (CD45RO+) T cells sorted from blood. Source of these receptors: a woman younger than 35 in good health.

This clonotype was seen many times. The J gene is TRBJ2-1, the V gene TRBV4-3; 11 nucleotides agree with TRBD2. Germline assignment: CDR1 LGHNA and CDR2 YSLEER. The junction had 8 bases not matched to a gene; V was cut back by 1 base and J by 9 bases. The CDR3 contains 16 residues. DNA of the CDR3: TGCGCCAGCAGCCAAGGAACTAGCGGGAGACTCTCTGAGCAGTTCTTC. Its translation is CASSQGTSGRLSEQFF.

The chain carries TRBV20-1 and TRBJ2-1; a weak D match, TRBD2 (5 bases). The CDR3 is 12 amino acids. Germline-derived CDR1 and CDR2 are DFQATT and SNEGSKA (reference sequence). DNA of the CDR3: TGCGGTGGACTCCTCTCCTACAATGAGCAGTTCTTC. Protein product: CGGLLSYNEQFF.

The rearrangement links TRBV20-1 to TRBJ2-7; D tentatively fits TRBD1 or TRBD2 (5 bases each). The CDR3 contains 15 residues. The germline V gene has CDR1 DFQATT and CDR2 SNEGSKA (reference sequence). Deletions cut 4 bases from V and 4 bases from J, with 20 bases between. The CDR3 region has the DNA TGCAGTGCTATAGTACTGGACACCGAGGGGTACGAGCAGTACTTC. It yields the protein CSAIVLDTEGYEQYF.

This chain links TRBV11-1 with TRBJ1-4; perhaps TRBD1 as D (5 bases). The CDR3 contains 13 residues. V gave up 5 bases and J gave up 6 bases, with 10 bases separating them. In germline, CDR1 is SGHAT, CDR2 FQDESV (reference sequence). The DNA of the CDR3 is TGTGCCAGCAGCCGGGACGGCCATGAAAAACTGTTTTTT. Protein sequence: CASSRDGHEKLFF.

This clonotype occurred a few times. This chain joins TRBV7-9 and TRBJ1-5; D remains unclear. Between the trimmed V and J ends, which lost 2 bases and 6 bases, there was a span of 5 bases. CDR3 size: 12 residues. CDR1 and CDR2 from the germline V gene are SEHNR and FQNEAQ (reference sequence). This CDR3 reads CASSLWVQPQHF. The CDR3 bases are TGTGCCAGCAGCTTATGGGTTCAGCCCCAGCATTTT.

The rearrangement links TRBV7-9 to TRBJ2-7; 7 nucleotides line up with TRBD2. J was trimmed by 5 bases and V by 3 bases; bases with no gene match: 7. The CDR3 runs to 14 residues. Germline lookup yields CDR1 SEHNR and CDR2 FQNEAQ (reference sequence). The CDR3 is CASSFLAEPNEQYF. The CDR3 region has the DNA TGTGCCAGCAGCTTTCTAGCGGAGCCCAACGAGCAGTACTTC.

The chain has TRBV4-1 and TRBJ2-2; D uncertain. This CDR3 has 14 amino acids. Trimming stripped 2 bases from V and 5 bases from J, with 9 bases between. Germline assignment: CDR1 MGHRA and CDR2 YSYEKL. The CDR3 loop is CASSQTSMTGELFF. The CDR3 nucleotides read TGCGCCAGCAGCCAAACTTCAATGACCGGGGAGCTGTTTTTT.

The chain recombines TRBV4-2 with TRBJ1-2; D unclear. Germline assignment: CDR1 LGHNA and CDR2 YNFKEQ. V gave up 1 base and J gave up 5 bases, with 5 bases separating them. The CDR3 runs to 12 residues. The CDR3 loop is CASSQGNYGYTF. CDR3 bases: TGTGCCAGCAGCCAAGGCAATTATGGCTACACCTTC.

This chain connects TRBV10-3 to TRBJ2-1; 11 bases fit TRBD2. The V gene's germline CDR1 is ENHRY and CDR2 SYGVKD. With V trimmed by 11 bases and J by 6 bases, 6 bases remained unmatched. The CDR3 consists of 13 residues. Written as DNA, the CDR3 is TGTGCCGTTTCGCTAGCGGGGGGCAATGAGCAGTTCTTC. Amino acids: CAVSLAGGNEQFF.

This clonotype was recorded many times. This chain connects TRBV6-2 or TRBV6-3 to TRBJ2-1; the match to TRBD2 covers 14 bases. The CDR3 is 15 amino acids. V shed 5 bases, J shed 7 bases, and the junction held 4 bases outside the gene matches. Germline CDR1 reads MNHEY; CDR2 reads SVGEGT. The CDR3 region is CASSRLAGGLNEQFF. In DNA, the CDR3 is TGTGCCAGCAGTCGACTAGCGGGAGGGCTTAATGAGCAGTTCTTC.

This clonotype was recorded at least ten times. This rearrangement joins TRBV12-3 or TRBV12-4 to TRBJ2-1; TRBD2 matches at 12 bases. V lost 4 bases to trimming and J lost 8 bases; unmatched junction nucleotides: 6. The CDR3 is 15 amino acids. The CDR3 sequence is CASSSQTSGGHEQFF. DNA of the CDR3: TGTGCCAGCAGTTCCCAGACTAGCGGGGGCCATGAGCAGTTCTTC.

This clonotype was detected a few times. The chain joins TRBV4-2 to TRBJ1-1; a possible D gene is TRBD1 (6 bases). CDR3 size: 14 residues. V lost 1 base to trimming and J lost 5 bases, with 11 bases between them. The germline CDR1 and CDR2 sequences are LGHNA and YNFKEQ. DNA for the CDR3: TGTGCCAGCAGCCAAGTCACAGGGTGGACTGAAGCTTTCTTT. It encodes CASSQVTGWTEAFF.

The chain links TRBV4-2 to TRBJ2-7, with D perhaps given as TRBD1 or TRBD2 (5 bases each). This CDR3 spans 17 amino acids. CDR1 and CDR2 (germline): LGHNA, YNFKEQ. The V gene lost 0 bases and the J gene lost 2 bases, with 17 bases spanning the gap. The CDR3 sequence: CASSQDLGKGRTYEQYF. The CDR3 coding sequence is TGTGCCAGCAGCCAAGATCTGGGAAAGGGACGAACCTACGAGCAGTACTTC.

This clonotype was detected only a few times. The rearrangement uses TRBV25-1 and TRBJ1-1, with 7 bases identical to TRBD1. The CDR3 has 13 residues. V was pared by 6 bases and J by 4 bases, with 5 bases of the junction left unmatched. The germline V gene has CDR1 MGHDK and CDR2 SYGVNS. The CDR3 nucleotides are TGTGCCAGCAGACAGGGGCCGGGCACTGAAGCTTTCTTT. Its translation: CASRQGPGTEAFF. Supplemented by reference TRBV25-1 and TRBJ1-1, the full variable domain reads EADIYQTPRYLVIGTGKKITLECSQTMGHDKMYWYQQDPGMELHLIHYSYGVNSTEKGDLSSESTVSRIRTEHFPLTLESARPSHTSQYLCASRQGPGTEAFFGQGTRLTVV.

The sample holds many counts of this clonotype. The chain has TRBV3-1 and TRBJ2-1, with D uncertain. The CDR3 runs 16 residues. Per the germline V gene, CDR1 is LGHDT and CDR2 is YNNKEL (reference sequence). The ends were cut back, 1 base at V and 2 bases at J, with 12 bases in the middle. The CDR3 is CASSQVGQLAYNEQFF. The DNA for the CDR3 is TGTGCCAGCAGCCAAGTTGGCCAGCTTGCCTACAATGAGCAGTTCTTC.

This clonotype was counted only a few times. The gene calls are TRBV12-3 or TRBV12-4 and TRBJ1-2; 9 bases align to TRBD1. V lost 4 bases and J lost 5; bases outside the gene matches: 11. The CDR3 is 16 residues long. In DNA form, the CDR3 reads TGTGCCAGCAGTTCCACACAGGGCGGGACAGGGTATGGCTACACCTTC. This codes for CASSSTQGGTGYGYTF.

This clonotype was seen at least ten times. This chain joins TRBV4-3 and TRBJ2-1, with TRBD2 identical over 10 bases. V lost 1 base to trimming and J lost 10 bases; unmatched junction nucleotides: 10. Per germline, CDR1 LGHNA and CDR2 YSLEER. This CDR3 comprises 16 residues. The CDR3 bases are TGCGCCAGCAGCCAAGTCGCGCTAGCGGGAGACGGCGAGCAGTTCTTC. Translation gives CASSQVALAGDGEQFF.

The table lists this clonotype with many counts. CDR3 coding DNA: TGTGCCACCTCAACAGGGGGGAGCACAGATACGCAGTATTTT. Translating gives CATSTGGSTDTQYF. The chain combines TRBV12-3 or TRBV12-4 with TRBJ2-3; 8 positions match TRBD1. This CDR3 has 14 amino acids. V shed 10 bases and J 0 bases; nucleotides not matched to a gene: 6.

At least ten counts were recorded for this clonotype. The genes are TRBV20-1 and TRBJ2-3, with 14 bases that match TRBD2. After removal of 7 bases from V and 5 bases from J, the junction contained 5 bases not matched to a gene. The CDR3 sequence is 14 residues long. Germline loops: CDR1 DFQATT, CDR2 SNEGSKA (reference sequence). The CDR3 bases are TGCAGTGTACCCGGGACTAGCGGGGGAGATACGCAGTATTTT. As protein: CSVPGTSGGDTQYF.

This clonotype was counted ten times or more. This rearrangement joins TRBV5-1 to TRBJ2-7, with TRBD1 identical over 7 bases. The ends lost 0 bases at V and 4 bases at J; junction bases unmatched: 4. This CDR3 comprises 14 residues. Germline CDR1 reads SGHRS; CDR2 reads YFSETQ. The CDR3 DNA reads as TGCGCCAGCAGCTTGGTGCAGGGGGTATACGAGCAGTACTTC. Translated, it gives CASSLVQGVYEQYF. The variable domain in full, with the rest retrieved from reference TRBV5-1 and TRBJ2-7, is KAGVTQTPRYLIKTRGQQVTLSCSPISGHRSVSWYQQTPGQGLQFLFEYFSETQRNKGNFPGRFSGRQFSNSRSEMNVSTLELGDSALYLCASSLVQGVYEQYFGPGTRLTVT.

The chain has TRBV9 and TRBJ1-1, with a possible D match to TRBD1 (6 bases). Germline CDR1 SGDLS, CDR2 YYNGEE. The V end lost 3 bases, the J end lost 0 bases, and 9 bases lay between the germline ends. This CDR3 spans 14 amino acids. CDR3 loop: CASSADRMNTEAFF. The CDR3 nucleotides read TGTGCCAGCAGCGCCGACAGGATGAACACTGAAGCTTTCTTT.

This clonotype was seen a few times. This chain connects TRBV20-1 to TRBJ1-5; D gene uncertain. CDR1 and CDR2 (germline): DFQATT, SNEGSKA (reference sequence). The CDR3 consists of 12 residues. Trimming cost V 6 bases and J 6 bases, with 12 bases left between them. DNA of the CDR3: TGCAGTGCAAAGGGCCAGATTCAGCCCCAGCATTTT. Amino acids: CSAKGQIQPQHF.

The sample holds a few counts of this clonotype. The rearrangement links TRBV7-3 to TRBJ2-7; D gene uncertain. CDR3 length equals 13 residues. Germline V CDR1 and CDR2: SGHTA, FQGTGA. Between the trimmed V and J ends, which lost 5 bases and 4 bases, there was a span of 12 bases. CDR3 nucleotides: TGTGCCAGCAGCAAGGGCCGCGGATACGAGCAGTACTTC. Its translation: CASSKGRGYEQYF.

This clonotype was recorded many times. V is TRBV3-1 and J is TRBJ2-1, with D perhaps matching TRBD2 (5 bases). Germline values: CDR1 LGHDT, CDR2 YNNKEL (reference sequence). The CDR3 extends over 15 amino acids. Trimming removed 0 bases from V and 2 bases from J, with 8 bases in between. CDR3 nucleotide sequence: TGTGCCAGCAGCCAAGAGCCCGGGGCCTACAATGAGCAGTTCTTC. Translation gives CASSQEPGAYNEQFF.

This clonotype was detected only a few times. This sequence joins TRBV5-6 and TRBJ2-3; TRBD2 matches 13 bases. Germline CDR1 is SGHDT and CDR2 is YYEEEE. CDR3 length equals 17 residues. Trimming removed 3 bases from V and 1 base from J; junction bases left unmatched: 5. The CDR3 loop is CASSWTSGGEGTDTQYF. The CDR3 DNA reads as TGTGCCAGCAGCTGGACTAGCGGGGGCGAGGGCACAGATACGCAGTATTTT.

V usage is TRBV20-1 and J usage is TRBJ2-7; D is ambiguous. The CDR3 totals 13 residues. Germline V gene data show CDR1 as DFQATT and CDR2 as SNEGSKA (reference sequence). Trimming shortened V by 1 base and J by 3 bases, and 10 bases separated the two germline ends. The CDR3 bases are TGCAGTGCTAGAGTGGGTGTCGTCTACGAGCAGTACTTC. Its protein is CSARVGVVYEQYF.

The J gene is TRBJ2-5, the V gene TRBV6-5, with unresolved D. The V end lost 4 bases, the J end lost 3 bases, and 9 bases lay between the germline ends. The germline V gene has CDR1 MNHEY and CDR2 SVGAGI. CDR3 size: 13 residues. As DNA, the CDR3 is TGTGCCAGCAGTTTGTGGAGTGAAGAGACCCAGTACTTC. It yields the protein CASSLWSEETQYF.

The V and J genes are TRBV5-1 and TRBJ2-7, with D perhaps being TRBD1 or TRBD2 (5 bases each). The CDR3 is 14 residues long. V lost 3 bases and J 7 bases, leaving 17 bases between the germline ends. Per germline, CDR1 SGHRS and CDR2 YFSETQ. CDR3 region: CASSWSVPGQEQYF. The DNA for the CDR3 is TGCGCCAGCAGCTGGTCCGTTCCGGGGCAGGAGCAGTACTTC.

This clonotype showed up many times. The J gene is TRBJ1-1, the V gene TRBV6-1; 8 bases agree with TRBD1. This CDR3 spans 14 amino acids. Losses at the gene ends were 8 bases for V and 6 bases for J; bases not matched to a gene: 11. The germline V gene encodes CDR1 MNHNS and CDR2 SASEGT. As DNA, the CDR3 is TGTGCCAGCTGTAGTTTACAGGGGGGAGCTGAAGCTTTCTTT. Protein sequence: CASCSLQGGAEAFF.

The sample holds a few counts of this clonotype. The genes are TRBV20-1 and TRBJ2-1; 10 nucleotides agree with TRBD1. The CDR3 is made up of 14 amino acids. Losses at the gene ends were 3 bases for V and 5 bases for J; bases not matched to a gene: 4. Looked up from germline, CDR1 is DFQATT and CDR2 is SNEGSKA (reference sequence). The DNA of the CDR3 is TGCAGTGCTAGGACAGGGGGCCCCGACAATGAGCAGTTCTTC. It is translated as CSARTGGPDNEQFF.

Here the CDR3 reads CASSRTSGRTYNEQFF. CDR3 nucleotides: TGTGCCAGCAGCCGGACTAGCGGGAGGACCTACAATGAGCAGTTCTTC. The chain employs TRBV3-1 and TRBJ2-1, with 14 bases identical to TRBD2. Germline V gene lookup returns CDR1 LGHDT and CDR2 YNNKEL (reference sequence). The V and J ends lost 4 bases and 2 bases, in that order; junction bases with no gene match: 1. This CDR3 comprises 16 residues.

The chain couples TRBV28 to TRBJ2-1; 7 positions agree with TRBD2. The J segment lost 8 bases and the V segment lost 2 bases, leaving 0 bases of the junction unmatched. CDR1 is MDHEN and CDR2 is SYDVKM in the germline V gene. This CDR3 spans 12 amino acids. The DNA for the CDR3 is TGTGCCAGCAGTTTAGCGGGAGATGAGCAGTTCTTC. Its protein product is CASSLAGDEQFF.